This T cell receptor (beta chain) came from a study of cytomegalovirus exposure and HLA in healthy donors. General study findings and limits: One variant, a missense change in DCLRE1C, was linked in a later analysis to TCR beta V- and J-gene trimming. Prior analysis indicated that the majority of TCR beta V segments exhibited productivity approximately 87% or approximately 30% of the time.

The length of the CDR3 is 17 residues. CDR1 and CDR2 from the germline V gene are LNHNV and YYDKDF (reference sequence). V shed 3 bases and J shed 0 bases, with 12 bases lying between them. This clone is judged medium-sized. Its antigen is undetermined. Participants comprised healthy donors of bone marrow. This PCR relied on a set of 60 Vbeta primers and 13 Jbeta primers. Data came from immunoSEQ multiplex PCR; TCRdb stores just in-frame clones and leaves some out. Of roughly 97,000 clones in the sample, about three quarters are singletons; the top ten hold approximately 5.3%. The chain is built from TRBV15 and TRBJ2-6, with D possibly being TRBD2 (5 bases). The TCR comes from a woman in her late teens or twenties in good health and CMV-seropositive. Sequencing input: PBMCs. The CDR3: CATSREDGYSGANVLTF. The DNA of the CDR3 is TGTGCCACCAGCAGGGAGGACGGATACTCTGGGGCCAACGTCCTGACTTTC. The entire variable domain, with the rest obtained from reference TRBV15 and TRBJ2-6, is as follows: DAMVIQNPRYQVTQFGKPVTLSCSQTLNHNVMYWYQQKSSQAPKLLFHYYDKDFNNEADTPDNFQSRRPNTSFCFLDIRSPGLGDTAMYLCATSREDGYSGANVLTFGAGSRLTVL.